Following are 30 T cell receptor beta chains from one sample sequenced in a study of blood T cell repertoires in COVID-19. TCRdb keeps only in-frame clones here, not all; method: immunoSEQ multiplex PCR. The sample holds 90,000 to 130,000 clones; 82% are singletons and the top ten take 16%. Sequencing was done on a sample of peripheral blood. The source is a woman aged 60 to 75 with acute or convalescent COVID-19.

The chain recombines TRBV30 with TRBJ1-2; TRBD1 matches at 8 bases. Germline V gives CDR1 GTSNPN, CDR2 SVGIG (reference sequence). The trim removed 5 bases at V and 5 bases at J, leaving 10 bases unmatched. The CDR3 extends over 14 amino acids. The CDR3 protein is CAWAGGAGRYGYTF. CDR3 nucleotides: TGTGCCTGGGCAGGGGGCGCGGGTCGGTATGGCTACACCTTC.

The CDR3 region is CAWSPTGNYEQYF. CDR3 coding DNA: TGTGCCTGGAGTCCCACCGGGAACTACGAGCAGTACTTC. The V and J genes are TRBV30 and TRBJ2-7, with D tentatively TRBD2 (5 bases). Germline CDR1 GTSNPN, CDR2 SVGIG (reference sequence). CDR3 size: 13 residues. Trimming shortened V by 2 bases and J by 3 bases, and 11 bases separated the two germline ends.

The V and J genes are TRBV21-1 and TRBJ2-5; the D call of TRBD2 is as the table states it, not checked on the DNA. TRBV21-1 counts as a pseudogene. CDR3 length equals 16 residues. CDR3 nucleotides: TGTGCCAGCAGCAAATCAAGCGGGGGGTACCAAGAGACCCAGTACTTC. Translating gives CASSKSSGGYQETQYF.

This chain links TRBV27 with TRBJ1-5; D call uncertain. The CDR3 loop spans 14 amino acids. Trimming shortened V by 8 bases and J by 2 bases, and 13 bases separated the two germline ends. Germline CDR1 is MNHEY and CDR2 is SMNVEV (reference sequence). This chain's CDR3 is CASAHTTGNQPQHF. Written as DNA, the CDR3 is TGTGCCAGCGCCCATACAACAGGCAATCAGCCCCAGCATTTT.

The chain links TRBV5-1 to TRBJ2-7; weak D call: TRBD2 (5 bases). Trimming shortened V by 0 bases and J by 3 bases, and 10 bases separated the two germline ends. The CDR3 sequence is 14 residues long. Germline values: CDR1 SGHRS, CDR2 YFSETQ. CDR3 sequence reads: CASSLGDEGYEQYF. In nucleotides, the CDR3 is TGCGCCAGCAGCTTGGGCGACGAGGGCTACGAGCAGTACTTC.

The chain recombines TRBV9 with TRBJ2-7, with 8 bases identical to TRBD2. This CDR3 contains 15 residues. V trimming: 0 bases; J trimming: 2 bases; junction bases outside the gene matches: 4. The germline V gene has CDR1 SGDLS and CDR2 YYNGEE. The CDR3 DNA is TGTGCCAGCAGCGTAGCGAGCGGGGGCACCTACGAGCAGTACTTC. Protein sequence: CASSVASGGTYEQYF.

The chain is built from TRBV28 and TRBJ1-5; D is perhaps TRBD1 (6 bases). Germline V gene sequence: CDR1 MDHEN, CDR2 SYDVKM. There are 14 residues in the CDR3. V was shortened by 1 base and J by 8 bases, with 12 bases between the two germline ends. CDR3 in amino acids: CASSLSGVRKPQHF. CDR3 bases: TGTGCCAGCAGTTTATCAGGGGTTAGAAAGCCCCAGCATTTT.

The chain combines TRBV14 with TRBJ2-7; maybe TRBD1 (5 bases). V lost 0 bases to trimming and J lost 6 bases, with 9 bases between them. CDR1 is SGHDN and CDR2 is FVKESK in the germline V gene. The CDR3 is made up of 13 amino acids. In nucleotides, the CDR3 is TGTGCCAGCAGCCAAGATTGGGGCGGCGAGCAGTACTTC. It codes for CASSQDWGGEQYF.

The J gene is TRBJ1-2, the V gene TRBV18; a possible D gene is TRBD1 (5 bases). CDR1 and CDR2 (germline): KGHSH, LQKENI. V shed 5 bases and J shed 0 bases, with 10 bases lying between them. The CDR3 extends over 14 amino acids. The CDR3 is CASSVGEANYGYTF. The CDR3 DNA is TGTGCCAGCTCAGTAGGGGAGGCTAACTATGGCTACACCTTC.

This rearrangement joins TRBV18 to TRBJ1-1, with a weak D call TRBD1 (6 bases). This CDR3 has 17 amino acids. Germline assignment: CDR1 KGHSH and CDR2 LQKENI. V lost 3 bases, J lost 0 bases, and 17 bases lay in between. The CDR3 is CASSPQPGGPMNTEAFF. The CDR3 nucleotides read TGTGCCAGCTCACCCCAACCCGGGGGGCCCATGAACACTGAAGCTTTCTTT.

This sequence joins TRBV5-1 and TRBJ2-7, with 10 bases identical to TRBD2. The germline gives CDR1 SGHRS, CDR2 YFSETQ. The CDR3 runs 17 residues. The trim removed 0 bases at V and 0 bases at J, leaving 6 bases unmatched. This CDR3 is CASSLGGLAPDSYEQYF. The CDR3 DNA reads as TGCGCCAGCAGCTTGGGGGGACTAGCGCCGGACTCCTACGAGCAGTACTTC.

The chain couples TRBV5-6 to TRBJ1-1; D ambiguous. The CDR3 extends over 14 amino acids. The germline CDR1 and CDR2 sequences are SGHDT and YYEEEE. V was clipped by 4 bases and J by 3 bases, with 13 bases between them. The CDR3 loop is CASSPRGTDTEAFF. The CDR3 nucleotides are TGTGCCAGCAGCCCCCGGGGTACCGACACTGAAGCTTTCTTT.

This clone was found once. The chain links TRBV7-2 to TRBJ1-2, with 7 nucleotides matching TRBD1. This CDR3 has 17 amino acids. Losses at the gene ends were 6 bases for V and 3 bases for J; bases not matched to a gene: 16. From germline, CDR1 is SGHTA and CDR2 FQGNSA. The CDR3 sequence is CASSFARGQTGDYGYTF. Written as DNA, the CDR3 is TGTGCCAGCAGTTTCGCTCGGGGACAGACAGGAGACTATGGCTACACCTTC.

The rearrangement links TRBV7-9 to TRBJ2-5; 11 bases map to TRBD2. The germline V gene encodes CDR1 SEHNR and CDR2 FQNEAQ (reference sequence). Trimming at V came to 5 bases and at J to 1 base, leaving 12 bases not matched to a gene. The CDR3 totals 18 residues. The CDR3 DNA follows: TGTGCCAGCAGCCGCGCCAGGACTAGCGGGTATTCCCAAGAGACCCAGTACTTC. Translation: CASSRARTSGYSQETQYF. Full variable domain (outside the CDR3, taken from reference TRBV7-9 and TRBJ2-5): DTGVSQNPRHKITKRGQNVTFRCDPISEHNRLYWYRQTLGQGPEFLTYFQNEAQLEKSRLLSDRFSAERPKGSFSTLEIQRTEQGDSAMYLCASSRARTSGYSQETQYFGPGTRLLVL.

V usage is TRBV12-5 and J usage is TRBJ2-5, with 9 bases identical to TRBD1. Germline-derived CDR1 and CDR2 are LGHNT and FRNRAP. Trimming cost V 6 bases and J 5 bases; bases outside gene matches: 7. The CDR3 spans 14 residues. CDR3 bases: TGTGCTAGTGGCGCGGGACAGGGTTCGGAGACCCAGTACTTC. Translation: CASGAGQGSETQYF.

This clone showed up just a few times. The CDR3 nucleotides are TGTGCCAGCAGCTTATCGCGACAGACCGAGCAGTACTTC. This gives the protein CASSLSRQTEQYF. The chain employs TRBV7-3 and TRBJ2-7; possible D gene TRBD1, 5 bases. CDR1 is SGHTA and CDR2 is FQGTGA in the germline V gene. V dropped 2 bases and J dropped 6 bases, with 11 bases sitting between them. The CDR3 totals 13 residues.

This CDR3 reads CASSWLRDYGYTF. As DNA, the CDR3 is TGTGCCAGCAGTTGGCTCAGGGACTATGGCTACACCTTC. The chain links TRBV6-2 or TRBV6-3 to TRBJ1-2; D might be TRBD1 (5 bases). The CDR3 loop spans 13 amino acids. V lost 4 bases to trimming and J lost 3 bases, with 9 bases between them. Germline V gives CDR1 MNHEY, CDR2 SVGEGT.

CDR3 nucleotide sequence: TGTGCCAGCAGCCAAGTAGGGGGAAGTGAGCAGTACTTC. Residues: CASSQVGGSEQYF. The chain has TRBV14 and TRBJ2-7; a weak D match, TRBD1 (6 bases). Trimming cost V 1 base and J 7 bases, with 11 bases left between them. Per germline, CDR1 SGHDN and CDR2 FVKESK. The CDR3 sequence is 13 residues long. The entire variable domain, with the rest obtained from reference TRBV14 and TRBJ2-7, is as follows: EAGVTQFPSHSVIEKGQTVTLRCDPISGHDNLYWYRRVMGKEIKFLLHFVKESKQDESGMPNNRFLAERTGGTYSTLKVQPAELEDSGVYFCASSQVGGSEQYFGPGTRLTVT.

The chain combines TRBV6-2 or TRBV6-3 with TRBJ1-5; 11 bases match TRBD1. The J segment lost 3 bases and the V segment lost 6 bases, leaving 22 bases of the junction unmatched. CDR1 is MNHEY, CDR2 SVGEGT, per germline. The CDR3 has 21 amino acids. DNA for the CDR3: TGTGCCAGCAGCCGAAGAATCCCCGGGACAGGGGGAGCTTCTTCCAATCAGCCCCAGCATTTT. The encoded protein is CASSRRIPGTGGASSNQPQHF.

The chain uses TRBV4-3 and TRBJ2-3; tentative D call: TRBD1 (8 bases). Germline V gene data show CDR1 as LGHNA and CDR2 as YSLEER. Trimming cost V 2 bases and J 2 bases, with 17 bases left between them. The CDR3 extends over 17 amino acids. Here the CDR3 reads CASSQFGQGGNTDTQYF. Here the CDR3 DNA reads TGCGCCAGCAGCCAATTCGGACAGGGAGGGAACACAGATACGCAGTATTTT.

The gene calls are TRBV28 and TRBJ1-4; 9 nucleotides align to TRBD1. The CDR3 runs to 16 residues. Germline trimming cut 6 bases from V and 4 bases from J; bases unmatched to any gene: 9. CDR1 is MDHEN, CDR2 SYDVKM, per germline. As DNA, the CDR3 is TGTGCCAGCAGAGCGGGACAGGGATTGGGTAATGAAAAACTGTTTTTT. Amino acids: CASRAGQGLGNEKLFF.

In DNA, the CDR3 is TGTGCCAGCAGCTTAGTAGGGGCCGTTAACGAGCAGTACTTC. Translation gives CASSLVGAVNEQYF. The chain couples TRBV7-2 to TRBJ2-7, with D tentatively TRBD1 (5 bases). Germline V gene lookup returns CDR1 SGHTA and CDR2 FQGNSA. CDR3 length: 14 residues. Trimming took 1 base from V and 5 from J, leaving 12 bases between them.

The V gene is TRBV3-1 (or the pseudogene TRBV3-2), the J gene TRBJ2-5, with 13 bases fitting TRBD2. With 4 bases clipped from V and 4 bases from J, the junction kept 6 bases outside the gene matches. Germline V CDR1 and CDR2: LGHDT, YNNKEL (reference sequence). The length of the CDR3 is 16 residues. CDR3 sequence (DNA): TGTGCCAGCAGCCGGGAGACTAGCGGGGGGCGAGAGACCCAGTACTTC. It translates to CASSRETSGGRETQYF.

The rearrangement joins TRBV15 to TRBJ1-3; D uncertain. Between the trimmed V and J ends, which lost 1 base and 4 bases, there was a span of 8 bases. Germline lookup yields CDR1 LNHNV and CDR2 YYDKDF (reference sequence). CDR3 length equals 14 residues. CDR3 nucleotides: TGTGCCACCAGCAGAGTCGCGGCCGGAAACACCATATATTTT. It is translated as CATSRVAAGNTIYF. Filled out from reference TRBV15 and TRBJ1-3, the complete variable domain reads DAMVIQNPRYQVTQFGKPVTLSCSQTLNHNVMYWYQQKSSQAPKLLFHYYDKDFNNEADTPDNFQSRRPNTSFCFLDIRSPGLGDTAMYLCATSRVAAGNTIYFGEGSWLTVV.

The rearrangement links TRBV6-5 to TRBJ1-5; D is unclear. Germline V CDR1 and CDR2: MNHEY, SVGAGI. The V and J ends lost 6 bases and 0 bases respectively, with 12 bases between them. The CDR3 is made up of 15 amino acids. Written as DNA, the CDR3 is TGTGCCAGCAGCTCGGGAGCTTATAGCAATCAGCCCCAGCATTTT. Protein sequence: CASSSGAYSNQPQHF.

This clone was detected only a few times. The V call is TRBV19, the J call TRBJ2-2; 9 bases align to TRBD1. Trimming at V came to 3 bases and at J to 3 bases, leaving 2 bases not matched to a gene. Germline values: CDR1 LNHDA, CDR2 SQIVND (reference sequence). The CDR3 is 15 residues long. The CDR3 nucleotides are TGTGCCAGTAGTATCGGGACAGGGTACACCGGGGAGCTGTTTTTT. Translation: CASSIGTGYTGELFF.

This chain connects TRBV2 to TRBJ1-4, with 9 positions matching TRBD1. This CDR3 has 16 amino acids. Germline V gene data show CDR1 as SNHLY and CDR2 as FYNNEI. J lost 7 bases, V lost 0 bases, and 6 bases had no gene match. CDR3 sequence reads: CASSEAGGTGFEKLFF. CDR3 nucleotides: TGTGCCAGCAGTGAAGCGGGTGGGACAGGGTTTGAAAAACTGTTTTTT.

The V gene is TRBV5-5, the J gene TRBJ1-1; D is unclear. Trimming took off 0 bases at V and 7 bases at J, with 10 bases between the two ends. Per the germline V gene, CDR1 is SGHKS and CDR2 is YYEKEE (reference sequence). This CDR3 contains 13 residues. The CDR3 coding sequence is TGTGCCAGCAGCTTGGGGGTTGGAGGTGAAGCTTTCTTT. Protein product: CASSLGVGGEAFF. The full variable domain, rest sourced from reference TRBV5-5 and TRBJ1-1, is DAGVTQSPTHLIKTRGQQVTLRCSPISGHKSVSWYQQVLGQGPQFIFQYYEKEERGRGNFPDRFSARQFPNYSSELNVNALLLGDSALYLCASSLGVGGEAFFGQGTRLTVV.

The chain is built from TRBV12-3 or TRBV12-4 and TRBJ1-2; 7 positions match TRBD1. This CDR3 is built from 12 residues. V was pared by 5 bases and J by 8 bases, with 5 bases of the junction left unmatched. CDR3 sequence: CASSKTGRGYTF. CDR3 DNA: TGTGCCAGCAGTAAGACAGGGAGGGGCTACACCTTC.

The chain recombines TRBV28 with TRBJ2-2; TRBD2 matches 9 bases. The trim removed 4 bases at V and 0 bases at J, leaving 6 bases unmatched. The germline V gene encodes CDR1 MDHEN and CDR2 SYDVKM. The length of the CDR3 is 17 residues. CDR3 DNA sequence: TGTGCCAGCAGTTCGGTCGGACTAGCGACGAACACCGGGGAGCTGTTTTTT. Translation: CASSSVGLATNTGELFF.